One T cell receptor beta chain is described in this entry. Its target antigen remains unknown. No qualities accompany the bases; no much larger clone lies one base away. V is cut by 4 bases and J by 4 bases, and the space between the germline ends is 10 bases. Based on the germline V gene, the CDR1 and CDR2 sequences are MNHEY and SVGEGT. Including the terminal cysteine and phenylalanine, the CDR3 comprises 14 residues. Of all the DNA, just the CDR3 is kept, 42 bases in frame from base 1. Participants in the prospective study were enrolled through a virtual design, were aged roughly 18 to 100 years, and lived in under 25 United States geographic areas. Cohort assignment in the prospective study relied on participant-reported clinical history from a screening survey and a study questionnaire. ImmuneRACE Cohort 3 recovered participants were defined by two consecutive negative NP/OP PCR tests, healthcare professional clearance, or symptom resolution. Each participant in the prospective study had whole blood, serum and a nasopharyngeal or oropharyngeal swab collected by mobile phlebotomists. Participants in the prospective study had the option to provide additional blood draws and questionnaires over a roughly 2-month period. Prospective study blood samples were shipped either frozen or at room temperature before DNA extraction.

The data are from a study of blood T cell repertoires in COVID-19 (dated by TCRdb to 2020 to 2021). A note on the overall study: The collaborator samples originated in the United States, Italy and Spain and spanned the acute and convalescent phases of COVID-19. The material from the prospective study consisted of cDNA or gDNA derived from T cells, B-cell-depleted T cells, or PBMCs. Deeply sampled blood TCRbeta repertoires from subjects exposed to, actively infected with, or recovered from COVID-19 were included in the dataset. The repertoires were made available in a free public database intended to serve as a resource for research on the immune response to SARS-CoV-2. The samples were drawn from the first 160 participants of the ongoing ImmuneRACE study and from 1,254 subjects provided by 6 global collaborators. Nearly every sample came with metadata listing a de-identified subject ID, COVID-19 status, age in years and sex. HLA class I and class II types, where available, came from metadata supplied by the sample provider rather than from assay-based typing.

What the work shows at the level of the full study, not this receptor alone: Clinical and demographic metadata were provided uncurated, with the amount varying by source and participant.

TCRbeta CDR3 regions were amplified from genomic DNA using the immunoSEQ Assay, a bias-controlled multiplex PCR. The authors' analysis ran thus. Within the assay, amplification of reference gene primers was used to estimate how many nucleated cells each sample contained. Sequence reads were collapsed and filtered to measure the absolute abundance of every unique TCRbeta CDR3 rearrangement. Productive Simpson clonality was computed per sample as the square root of Simpson's diversity index over productive rearrangements. This immuneACCESS table, as held by TCRdb, lists in-frame sequences with V and J called but not all clones. Of the missing ones, under half trace to an unresolved V gene in checked studies; the others have no known cause. The D gene and trimming were derived from the DNA, and the V and J assignments and clone size from that table. The sample yields around 170,000 clones; approximately 80% were counted once. The ten largest account for 9.5% to 15% of the sample.

The rearranged chain carries TRBV6-2 or TRBV6-3 and TRBJ2-2; TRBD2 is perhaps the D gene, given 6 matching bases. The sequenced material came from PBMCs or T cells enriched from blood (not recorded which). The receptor comes from a middle-aged man who had recovered from COVID-19. The DNA sequence reads TGTGCCAGCAGTTTGGGACTCGTCACCGGGGAGCTGTTTTTT. Translation gives CASSLGLVTGELFF.